These 17 T cell receptor beta chains were all obtained from the same sample, sequenced in a study of cytomegalovirus exposure and HLA in healthy donors (dated by TCRdb to about 2017). Receptor amplification or capture employed the immunoSEQ multiplex PCR assay. A mixture of 60 forward primers for TCR Vbeta segments and 13 reverse primers for TCR Jbeta segments was used in the multiplex PCR. In TCRdb, the immuneACCESS table is reduced to in-frame sequences with V and J assigned. These tables do not hold every clone; where another copy was compared, an unresolved V gene accounts for under half, and the others remain unexplained. This sample lists under 140,000 clones; about 73% were detected once. Jointly, the top ten make up around 1.3% of the sample. The sequencing sample was made of PBMCs. Receptors originate from a woman aged 25 to 39 in good health and CMV-seronegative.

CDR3 sequence reads: CASSPGTGDQDYEQYF. CDR3 coding DNA: TGTGCCAGCTCCCCCGGGACAGGGGATCAGGACTACGAGCAGTACTTC. J is TRBJ2-7 and V is TRBV18; 10 bases align to TRBD1. Germline CDR1 is KGHSH and CDR2 is LQKENI. This CDR3 comprises 16 residues. V shed 6 bases, J shed 3 bases, and the junction held 11 bases outside the gene matches.

The chain employs TRBV20-1 and TRBJ2-2; D gene uncertain. The CDR3 length is 11 residues. Per germline, CDR1 DFQATT and CDR2 SNEGSKA (reference sequence). Deletions cut 5 bases from V and 1 base from J, with 2 bases between. The CDR3 protein is CSARNTGELFF. For the CDR3, the DNA is TGCAGTGCTCGGAACACCGGGGAGCTGTTTTTT.

The chain recombines TRBV27 with TRBJ1-2, with D possibly being TRBD1 (5 bases). V lost 5 bases, J lost 4 bases, and 17 bases lay in between. The CDR3 loop spans 15 amino acids. Germline V lookup: CDR1 MNHEY, CDR2 SMNVEV (reference sequence). CDR3 sequence: CASSRQPKDPYGYTF. The CDR3 DNA reads as TGTGCCAGCAGTCGACAGCCGAAAGACCCCTATGGCTACACCTTC.

The rearrangement links TRBV27 to TRBJ1-2; no definite D call. CDR3 length: 12 residues. Trimming pared 7 bases from V and 5 bases from J, leaving 11 bases between. Germline CDR1 MNHEY, CDR2 SMNVEV (reference sequence). CDR3 protein: CASKDPRYGYTF. CDR3 sequence (DNA): TGTGCCAGCAAAGATCCACGGTATGGCTACACCTTC.

The chain combines TRBV11-1 with TRBJ2-7; the match to TRBD1 covers 9 bases. The CDR3 consists of 16 residues. Germline V gene lookup returns CDR1 SGHAT and CDR2 FQDESV (reference sequence). Germline trimming cut 4 bases from V and 1 base from J; bases unmatched to any gene: 8. The DNA of the CDR3 is TGTGCCAGCAGCTCCGTATCGGGGACAGGGTCCTACGAGCAGTACTTC. Translating gives CASSSVSGTGSYEQYF.

The CDR3 spells CASSFGGAAGNEQFF. As DNA, the CDR3 is TGTGCCAGCAGTTTCGGCGGCGCAGCGGGCAATGAGCAGTTCTTC. The V call is TRBV27, the J call TRBJ2-1, with D possibly matching TRBD2 (6 bases). Trimming removed 3 bases from V and 6 bases from J, with 15 bases in between. The CDR3 length is 15 residues. Looked up from germline, CDR1 is MNHEY and CDR2 is SMNVEV (reference sequence).

The rearrangement joins TRBV28 to TRBJ1-1, with TRBD1 identical over 10 bases. V was pared by 11 bases and J by 3 bases, with 12 bases of the junction left unmatched. The CDR3 is 15 residues long. Germline CDR1 MDHEN, CDR2 SYDVKM. The CDR3: CAVGTGVIWDTEAFF. CDR3 DNA: TGTGCCGTCGGGACAGGGGTGATCTGGGACACTGAAGCTTTCTTT.

This clone has a single count. The chain carries TRBV7-2 and TRBJ1-1; 9 bases are shared with TRBD1. Germline CDR1 reads SGHTA; CDR2 reads FQGNSA. V shed 8 bases and J 4 bases; nucleotides not matched to a gene: 14. The CDR3 runs to 16 residues. This chain's CDR3 is CASRSGSGTGTTEAFF. DNA for the CDR3: TGTGCCAGCCGCTCGGGGTCCGGGACAGGGACCACTGAAGCTTTCTTT.

The genes are TRBV6-5 and TRBJ1-1, with D tentatively TRBD1 (5 bases). V was clipped by 9 bases and J by 5 bases, with 10 bases between them. The CDR3 has 11 residues. Germline V gene data show CDR1 as MNHEY and CDR2 as SVGAGI. CDR3 residues: CAREGRTEAFF. The CDR3 nucleotides are TGTGCCAGAGAGGGGAGGACTGAAGCTTTCTTT.

The V and J genes are TRBV10-1 and TRBJ2-1, with D maybe TRBD2 (6 bases). The CDR3 consists of 15 residues. V was pared by 10 bases and J by 5 bases, with 21 bases between. The V gene's germline CDR1 is WNHNN and CDR2 SYGVQD (reference sequence). This chain's CDR3 is CANSIRLAFDNEQFF. The CDR3 coding sequence is TGCGCCAACTCGATTCGTCTAGCGTTCGACAATGAGCAGTTCTTC.

V gene TRBV30 combines with J gene TRBJ1-4, with TRBD1 identical over 7 bases. The CDR3 spans 15 residues. The germline V gene has CDR1 GTSNPN and CDR2 SVGIG (reference sequence). The V and J ends lost 1 base and 4 bases, in that order; junction bases with no gene match: 6. CDR3 in amino acids: CAWSGRDSLNEKLFF. The CDR3 DNA reads TGTGCCTGGAGTGGCCGGGACAGCCTTAATGAAAAACTGTTTTTT.

V usage is TRBV9 and J usage is TRBJ1-1, with 11 bases fitting TRBD1. This CDR3 region has 19 residues. Per germline, CDR1 SGDLS and CDR2 YYNGEE. V shed 0 bases and J 0 bases; nucleotides not matched to a gene: 10. CDR3 region: CASSVDPGTGGLMNTEAFF. CDR3 DNA sequence: TGTGCCAGCAGCGTAGACCCCGGGACAGGGGGACTTATGAACACTGAAGCTTTCTTT. The whole variable domain, filled in from reference TRBV9 and TRBJ1-1, reads DSGVTQTPKHLITATGQRVTLRCSPRSGDLSVYWYQQSLDQGLQFLIQYYNGEERAKGNILERFSAQQFPDLHSELNLSSLELGDSALYFCASSVDPGTGGLMNTEAFFGQGTRLTVV.

V usage is TRBV7-8 and J usage is TRBJ2-7; the match to TRBD1 covers 7 bases. This CDR3 is 16 amino acids long. The germline gives CDR1 SGHVS, CDR2 FQNEAQ. Trimming at V came to 2 bases and at J to 0 bases, leaving 7 bases not matched to a gene. For the CDR3, the DNA is TGTGCCAGCAGCTTAAACCCGGGACAGAGCTCCTACGAGCAGTACTTC. This encodes CASSLNPGQSSYEQYF. Complete variable domain (other parts from reference TRBV7-8 and TRBJ2-7): GAGVSQSPRYKVAKRGQDVALRCDPISGHVSLFWYQQALGQGPEFLTYFQNEAQLDKSGLPSDRFFAERPEGSVSTLKIQRTQQEDSAVYLCASSLNPGQSSYEQYFGPGTRLTVT.

This chain uses TRBV4-2 with TRBJ2-5, with a weak D call TRBD2 (6 bases). This CDR3 is built from 17 residues. V gave up 0 bases and J gave up 5 bases, with 19 bases separating them. Per germline, CDR1 LGHNA and CDR2 YNFKEQ. The CDR3 region is CASSQERAGSGTETQYF. The CDR3 bases are TGTGCCAGCAGCCAAGAGCGTGCGGGGTCGGGGACGGAGACCCAGTACTTC.

V gene TRBV28 combines with J gene TRBJ2-3; possible D gene TRBD2, 6 bases. Germline V gives CDR1 MDHEN, CDR2 SYDVKM. The CDR3 length is 12 residues. CDR3 protein: CALTGGLDTQYF. The CDR3 coding sequence is TGTGCTTTAACCGGGGGACTGGATACGCAGTATTTT.

The gene calls are TRBV27 and TRBJ2-7; 9 bases are a match to TRBD2. The V and J ends lost 6 bases and 0 bases, in that order; junction bases with no gene match: 3. In germline, CDR1 is MNHEY, CDR2 SMNVEV (reference sequence). This CDR3 has 14 residues. The CDR3 DNA reads TGTGCCAGCAGGATGACTAGCGGCTCCTACGAGCAGTACTTC. Translated: CASRMTSGSYEQYF.

The chain recombines TRBV4-2 with TRBJ2-2, with TRBD2 matching over 8 bases. The CDR3 sequence is 16 residues long. V trimming: 0 bases; J trimming: 5 bases; junction bases outside the gene matches: 5. Germline values: CDR1 LGHNA, CDR2 YNFKEQ. The CDR3 bases are TGTGCCAGCAGCCAAGATTCGGGGGGGCGGACCGGGGAGCTGTTTTTT. This sequence encodes CASSQDSGGRTGELFF.